What follows are 3 T cell receptor beta chains derived from one specimen sequenced in a study of spatial heterogeneity in lung cancer. TCRdb called the 5' RACE reads again in MiXCR, with one record for every CDR3 protein. The table has just over 70,000 distinct CDR3 sequences, about 8.2% seen once. Specified time point: blood at routine non-recurrence follow-up after resection. The specimen comprised PBMCs, sampled at follow-up. These receptors originate from a female donor with early-stage non-small cell lung cancer.

This rearrangement joins TRBV7-3 to TRBJ2-1, with D possibly TRBD2 on 7 matching bases. Germline CDR1 reads SGHTA; CDR2 reads FQGTGA. The V end was cut by 5 bases, the J end by 4 bases, with 18 bases between. This CDR3 is 16 amino acids long. Written as DNA, the CDR3 is TGTGCCAGCAGCATTAGGGGGACTAACGAATACAATGAGCAGTTCTTC. This gives the protein CASSIRGTNEYNEQFF.

At least ten counts were recorded for this clonotype. This chain links TRBV12-3 or TRBV12-4 with TRBJ2-1; a weak D match, TRBD2 (5 bases). Between the trimmed V and J ends, which lost 5 bases and 1 base, there was a span of 12 bases. The length of the CDR3 is 15 residues. The CDR3 DNA follows: TGTGCCAGCAGTCGGACTTCCTGGTCCTACAATGAGCAGTTCTTC. Amino acid sequence: CASSRTSWSYNEQFF.

This clonotype showed up many times. This sequence joins TRBV19 and TRBJ1-5, with D uncertain. There are 13 residues in the CDR3. Per the germline V gene, CDR1 is LNHDA and CDR2 is SQIVND (reference sequence). The V gene lost 8 bases and the J gene lost 3 bases, with 11 bases spanning the gap. CDR3 amino acids: CASRQRDNQPQHF. CDR3 nucleotide sequence: TGTGCCAGTCGGCAGCGCGACAATCAGCCCCAGCATTTT.